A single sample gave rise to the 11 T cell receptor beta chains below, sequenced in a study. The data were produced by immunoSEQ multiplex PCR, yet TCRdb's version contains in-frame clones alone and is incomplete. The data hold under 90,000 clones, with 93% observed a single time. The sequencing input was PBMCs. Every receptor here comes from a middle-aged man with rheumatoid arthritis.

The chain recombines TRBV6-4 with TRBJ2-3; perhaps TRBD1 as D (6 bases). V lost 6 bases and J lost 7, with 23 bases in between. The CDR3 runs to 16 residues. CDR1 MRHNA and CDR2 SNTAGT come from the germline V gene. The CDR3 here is CASSTKGQGRRNTQYF. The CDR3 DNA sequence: TGTGCCAGCAGCACTAAAGGGCAGGGGAGAAGAAATACGCAGTATTTT.

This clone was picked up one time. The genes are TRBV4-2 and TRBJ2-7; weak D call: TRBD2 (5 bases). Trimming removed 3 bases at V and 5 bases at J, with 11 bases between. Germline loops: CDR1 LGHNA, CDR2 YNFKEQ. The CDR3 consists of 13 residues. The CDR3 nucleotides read TGTGCCAGCAGCCAGAGGGTTTTCAACGAGCAGTACTTC. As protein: CASSQRVFNEQYF.

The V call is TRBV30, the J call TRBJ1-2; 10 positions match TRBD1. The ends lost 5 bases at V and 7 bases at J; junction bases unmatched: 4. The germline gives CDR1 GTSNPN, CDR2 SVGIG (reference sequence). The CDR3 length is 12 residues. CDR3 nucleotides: TGTGCCTGGGTAGACAGGGGGCCTGGCTACACCTTC. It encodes CAWVDRGPGYTF.

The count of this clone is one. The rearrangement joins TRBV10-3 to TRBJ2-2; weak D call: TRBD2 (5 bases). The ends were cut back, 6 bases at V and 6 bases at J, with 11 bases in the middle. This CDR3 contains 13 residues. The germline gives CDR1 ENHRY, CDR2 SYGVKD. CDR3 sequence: CAIRMDGAGELFF. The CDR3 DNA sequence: TGTGCCATCAGGATGGACGGGGCCGGGGAGCTGTTTTTT.

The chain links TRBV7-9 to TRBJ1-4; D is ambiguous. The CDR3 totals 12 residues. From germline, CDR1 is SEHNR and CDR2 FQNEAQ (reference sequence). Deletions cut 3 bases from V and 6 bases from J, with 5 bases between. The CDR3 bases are TGTGCCAGCAGCTTTCCCGATGAAAAACTGTTTTTT. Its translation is CASSFPDEKLFF.

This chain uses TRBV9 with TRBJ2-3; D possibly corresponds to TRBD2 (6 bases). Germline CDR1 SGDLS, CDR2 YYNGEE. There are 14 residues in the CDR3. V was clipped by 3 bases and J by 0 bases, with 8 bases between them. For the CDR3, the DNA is TGTGCCAGCAGCGCGAGCGGGAGCACAGATACGCAGTATTTT. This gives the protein CASSASGSTDTQYF.

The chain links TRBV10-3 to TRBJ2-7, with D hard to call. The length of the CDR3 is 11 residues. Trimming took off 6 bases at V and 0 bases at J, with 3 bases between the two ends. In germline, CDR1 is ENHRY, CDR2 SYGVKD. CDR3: CAISLSYEQYF. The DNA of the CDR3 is TGTGCCATCAGCCTCTCCTACGAGCAGTACTTC.

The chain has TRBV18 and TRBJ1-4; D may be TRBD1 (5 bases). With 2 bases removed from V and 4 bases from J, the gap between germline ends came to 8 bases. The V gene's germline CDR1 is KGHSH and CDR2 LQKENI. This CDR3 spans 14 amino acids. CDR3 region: CASSPRQGNEKLFF. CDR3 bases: TGTGCCAGCTCACCAAGGCAGGGTAATGAAAAACTGTTTTTT.

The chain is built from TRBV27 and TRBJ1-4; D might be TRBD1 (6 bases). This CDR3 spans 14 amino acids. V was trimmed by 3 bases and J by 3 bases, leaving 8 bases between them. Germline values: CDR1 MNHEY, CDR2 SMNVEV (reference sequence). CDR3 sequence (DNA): TGTGCCAGCAGTTTCAGGGGAGCTAATGAAAAACTGTTTTTT. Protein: CASSFRGANEKLFF.

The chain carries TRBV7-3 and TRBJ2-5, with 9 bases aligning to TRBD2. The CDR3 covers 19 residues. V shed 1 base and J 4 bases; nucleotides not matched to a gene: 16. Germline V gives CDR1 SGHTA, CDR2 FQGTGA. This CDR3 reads CASSLNPPGLAGRGETQYF. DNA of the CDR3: TGTGCCAGCAGCTTAAATCCTCCGGGACTAGCAGGGAGAGGAGAGACCCAGTACTTC.

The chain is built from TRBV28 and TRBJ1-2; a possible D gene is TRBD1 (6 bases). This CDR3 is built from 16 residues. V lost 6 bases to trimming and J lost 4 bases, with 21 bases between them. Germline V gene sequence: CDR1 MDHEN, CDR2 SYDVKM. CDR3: CASSSGTQGLVYGYTF. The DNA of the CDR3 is TGTGCCAGCAGCTCCGGGACCCAGGGGTTGGTCTATGGCTACACCTTC.